This is a list of T cell receptor beta chains from one sample in a study of response to subunit inactivated influenza vaccine. Via MiXCR, TCRdb re-called the RT-PCR reads, giving one row per CDR3 protein. The table includes roughly 670,000 distinct CDR3 sequences, 13% to 15% detected once. The material was PBMCs from blood, obtained approximately 15 days before vaccination. These receptors came from a man between 50 and 59 years old who received an inactivated influenza vaccine. Both conserved end residues are part of each CDR3. D genes are given only for firm matches. Not all rows give a size; the values are once, few, many and, for expanded clones, a class.

V gene,D gene,clone size,J gene,CDR3 protein,CDR3 DNA
TRBV12-3/TRBV12-4,-,-,TRBJ2-5,CASRRSGREETQYF,TGTGCCAGCAGGCGATCGGGCAGGGAAGAGACCCAGTACTTC
TRBV4-2,TRBD2,few,TRBJ2-3,CASSQGTSGKSTDTQYF,TGTGCCAGCAGCCAGGGGACTAGCGGAAAGAGCACAGATACGCAGTATTTT
TRBV25-1,-,few,TRBJ1-1,CASSPWRMNTEAFF,TGTGCCAGCAGTCCCTGGCGGATGAACACTGAAGCTTTCTTT
TRBV19,TRBD1,-,TRBJ1-6,CASSIRGLYSPLHF,TGTGCCAGTAGTATCAGGGGGCTGTATTCACCCCTCCACTTT
TRBV10-3,TRBD2,few,TRBJ2-3,CAISGQRGVTDTQYF,TGTGCCATCAGTGGACAGCGGGGGGTCACAGATACGCAGTATTTT
TRBV5-1,TRBD2,few,TRBJ2-5,CASSFSGGPQETQYF,TGCGCCAGCAGCTTTTCGGGGGGGCCCCAAGAGACCCAGTACTTC
TRBV18,-,few,TRBJ2-1,CASRHVRGNNEQFF,TGTGCCAGTCGTCACGTCCGGGGAAACAATGAGCAGTTCTTC
TRBV5-1,-,-,TRBJ2-3,CASSRMAGIGTDTQYF,TGCGCCAGCAGCCGGATGGCGGGGATCGGCACAGATACGCAGTATTTT
TRBV18,-,-,TRBJ2-7,CASSPSGETLYEQYF,TGTGCCAGCTCACCAAGTGGGGAAACCCTCTACGAGCAGTACTTC
TRBV6-2/TRBV6-3,-,few,TRBJ2-1,CASSYLNVDSYNEQFF,TGTGCCAGCAGTTACCTTAATGTGGACTCCTACAATGAGCAGTTCTTC
TRBV27,TRBD1,-,TRBJ2-5,CASSGGHRGQETQYF,TGTGCCAGCAGTGGGGGACACAGGGGCCAAGAGACCCAGTACTTC
TRBV2,-,few,TRBJ1-5,CASSVQGFGNQPQHF,TGTGCCAGCAGTGTACAGGGATTTGGCAATCAGCCCCAGCATTTT
TRBV5-4,-,-,TRBJ2-2,CASSVGTLNTGELFF,TGTGCCAGCAGCGTCGGGACATTGAACACCGGGGAGCTGTTTTTT
TRBV14,TRBD1,-,TRBJ2-2,CASSHRQGRTGELFF,TGTGCCAGCAGCCATCGACAGGGGAGAACCGGGGAGCTGTTTTTT
TRBV12-3/TRBV12-4,TRBD2,-,TRBJ2-1,CASTPRGGSYNEQFF,TGTGCCAGCACCCCCCGCGGGGGGTCCTACAATGAGCAGTTCTTC